The clone carrying this T cell receptor beta chain was observed a handful of times. Its specificity is unknown. The sample belongs to a study of T cells after yellow fever vaccination. Study findings and constraints: Booster sampling recovered most clones from primary vaccination (approximately 97% CD4, over 75% CD8). It was a small share of clonotypes that appeared in both CD4 and CD8 compartments.

Unmatched junction bases numbered 5, after V lost 6 bases and J lost 0 bases. CDR1 and CDR2 (germline): SGHVS, FNYEAQ. The CDR3 has 15 residues. Production of TCR cDNA was by 5'RACE template switching, which also added a universal primer site and UMIs. TCRdb called the 5' RACE reads again in MiXCR, with one record for every CDR3 protein. The data hold hundreds of thousands of distinct CDR3 sequences, with 10% to 15% observed a single time. This chain links TRBV7-6 with TRBJ2-7, with TRBD2 matching over 10 bases. Sample: PBMCs, taken on the day of the yellow fever booster vaccination. The TCR sequence derives from a man aged 25 to 40 who received the YFV17D yellow fever vaccine. DNA of the CDR3: TGTGCCAGCAGTTACACTAGCGGGGACTCCTACGAGCAGTACTTC. Its protein is CASSYTSGDSYEQYF.